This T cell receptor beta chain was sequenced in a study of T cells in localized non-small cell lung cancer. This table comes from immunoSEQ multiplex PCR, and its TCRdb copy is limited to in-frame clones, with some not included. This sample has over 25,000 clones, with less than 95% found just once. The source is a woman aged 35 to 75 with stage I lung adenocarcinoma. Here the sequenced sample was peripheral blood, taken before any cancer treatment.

DNA for the CDR3: TGTGCCAGCAGCTTAGGGACAGGGATAAACTACGAGCAGTACTTC. This codes for CASSLGTGINYEQYF. The chain is built from TRBV7-6 and TRBJ2-7; 8 bases align to TRBD1. V dropped 1 base and J dropped 3; count of bases not matched to a gene: 5. Germline CDR1 and CDR2: SGHVS and FNYEAQ. The CDR3 is made up of 15 amino acids.